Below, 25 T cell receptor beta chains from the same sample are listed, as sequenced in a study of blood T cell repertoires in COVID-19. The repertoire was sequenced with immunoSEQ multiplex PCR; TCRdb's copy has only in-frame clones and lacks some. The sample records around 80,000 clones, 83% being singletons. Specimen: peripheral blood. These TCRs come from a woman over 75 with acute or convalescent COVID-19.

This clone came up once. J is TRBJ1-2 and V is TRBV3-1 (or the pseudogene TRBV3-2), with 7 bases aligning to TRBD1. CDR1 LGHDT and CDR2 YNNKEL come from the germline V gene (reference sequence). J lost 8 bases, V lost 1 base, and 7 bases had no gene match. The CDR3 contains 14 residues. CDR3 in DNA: TGTGCCAGCAGCCAAGTTGCAGGGGGTCGGGGCTACACCTTC. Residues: CASSQVAGGRGYTF.

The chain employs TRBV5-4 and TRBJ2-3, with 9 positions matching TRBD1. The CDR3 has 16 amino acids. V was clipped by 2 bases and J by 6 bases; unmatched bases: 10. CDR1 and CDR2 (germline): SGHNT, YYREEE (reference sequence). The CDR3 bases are TGTGCCAGCAGCTTCTACCGGGACAGGGCTCGGGATACGCAGTATTTT. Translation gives CASSFYRDRARDTQYF.

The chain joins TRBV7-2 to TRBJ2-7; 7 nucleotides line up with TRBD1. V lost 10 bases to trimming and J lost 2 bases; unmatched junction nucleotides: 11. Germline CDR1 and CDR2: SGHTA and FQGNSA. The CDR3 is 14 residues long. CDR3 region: CATQTGVGPYEQYF. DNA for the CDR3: TGTGCCACCCAAACAGGGGTGGGGCCCTACGAGCAGTACTTC.

CDR3: CASSLGGASGIPYEQYF. The CDR3 DNA is TGTGCCAGCAGCTTGGGGGGAGCTAGCGGGATCCCCTACGAGCAGTACTTC. The chain joins TRBV5-8 to TRBJ2-7; TRBD2 agrees at 9 bases. V lost 0 bases to trimming and J lost 2 bases; unmatched junction nucleotides: 9. The CDR3 totals 17 residues. Germline V gene data show CDR1 as SGHTS and CDR2 as YDEGEE. Using reference TRBV5-8 and TRBJ2-7 for the parts outside the CDR3, the full variable domain is EAGVTQSPTHLIKTRGQQATLRCSPISGHTSVYWYQQALGLGLQFLLWYDEGEERNRGNFPPRFSGRQFPNYSSELNVNALELEDSALYLCASSLGGASGIPYEQYFGPGTRLTVT.

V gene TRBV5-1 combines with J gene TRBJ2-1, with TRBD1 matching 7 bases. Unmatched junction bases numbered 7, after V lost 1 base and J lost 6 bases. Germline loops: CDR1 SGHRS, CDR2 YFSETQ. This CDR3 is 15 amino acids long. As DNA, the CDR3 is TGCGCCAGCAGCTTGCGCCAGGGGGATATCAATGAGCAGTTCTTC. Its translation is CASSLRQGDINEQFF. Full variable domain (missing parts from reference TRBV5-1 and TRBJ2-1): KAGVTQTPRYLIKTRGQQVTLSCSPISGHRSVSWYQQTPGQGLQFLFEYFSETQRNKGNFPGRFSGRQFSNSRSEMNVSTLELGDSALYLCASSLRQGDINEQFFGPGTRLTVL.

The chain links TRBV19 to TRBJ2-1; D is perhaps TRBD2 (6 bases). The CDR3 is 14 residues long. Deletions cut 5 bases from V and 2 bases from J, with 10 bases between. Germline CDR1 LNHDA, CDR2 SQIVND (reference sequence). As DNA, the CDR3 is TGTGCCAGTAGTCCAGGACTAACCTACAATGAGCAGTTCTTC. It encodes CASSPGLTYNEQFF.

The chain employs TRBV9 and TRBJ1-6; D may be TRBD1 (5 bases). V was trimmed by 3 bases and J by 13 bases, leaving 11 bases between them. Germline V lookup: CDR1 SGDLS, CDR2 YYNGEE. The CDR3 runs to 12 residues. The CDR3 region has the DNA TGTGCCAGCAGCGCACGGGACTTGCCCCTCCACTTT. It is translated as CASSARDLPLHF.

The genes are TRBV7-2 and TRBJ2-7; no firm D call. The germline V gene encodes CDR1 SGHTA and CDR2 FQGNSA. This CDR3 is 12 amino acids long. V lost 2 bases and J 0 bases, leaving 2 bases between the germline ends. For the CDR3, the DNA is TGTGCCAGCAGCTTACGCTCCTACGAGCAGTACTTC. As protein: CASSLRSYEQYF.

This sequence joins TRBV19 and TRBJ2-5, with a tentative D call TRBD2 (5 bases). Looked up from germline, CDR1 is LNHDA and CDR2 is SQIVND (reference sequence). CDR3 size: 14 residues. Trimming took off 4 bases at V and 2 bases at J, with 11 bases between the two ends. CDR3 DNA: TGTGCCAGTAGTAATGACCCGGGGCAAGAGACCCAGTACTTC. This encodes CASSNDPGQETQYF.

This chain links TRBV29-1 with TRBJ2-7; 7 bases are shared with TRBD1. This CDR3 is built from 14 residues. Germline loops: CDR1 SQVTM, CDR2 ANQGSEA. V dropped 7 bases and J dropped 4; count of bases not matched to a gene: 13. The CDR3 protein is CSALNDRAGYEQYF. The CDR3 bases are TGCAGCGCCTTGAATGACAGGGCTGGTTACGAGCAGTACTTC.

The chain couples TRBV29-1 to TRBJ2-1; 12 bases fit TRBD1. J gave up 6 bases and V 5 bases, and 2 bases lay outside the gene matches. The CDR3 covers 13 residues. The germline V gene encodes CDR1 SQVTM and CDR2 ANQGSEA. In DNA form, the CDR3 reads TGCAGCGTTCGGGACAGGGGGCTCAATGAGCAGTTCTTC. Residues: CSVRDRGLNEQFF.

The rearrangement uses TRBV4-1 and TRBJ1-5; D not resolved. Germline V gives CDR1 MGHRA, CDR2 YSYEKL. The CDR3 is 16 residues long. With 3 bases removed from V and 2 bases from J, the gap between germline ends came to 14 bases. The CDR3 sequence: CASSHPGEGGNQPQHF. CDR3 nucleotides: TGCGCCAGCAGCCACCCCGGAGAGGGTGGCAATCAGCCCCAGCATTTT.

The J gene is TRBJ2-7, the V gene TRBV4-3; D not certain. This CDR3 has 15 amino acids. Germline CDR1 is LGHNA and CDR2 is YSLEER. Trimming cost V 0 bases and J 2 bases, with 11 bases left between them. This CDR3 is CASSQDRHFTYEQYF. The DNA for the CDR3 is TGCGCCAGCAGCCAAGATAGACATTTTACCTACGAGCAGTACTTC.

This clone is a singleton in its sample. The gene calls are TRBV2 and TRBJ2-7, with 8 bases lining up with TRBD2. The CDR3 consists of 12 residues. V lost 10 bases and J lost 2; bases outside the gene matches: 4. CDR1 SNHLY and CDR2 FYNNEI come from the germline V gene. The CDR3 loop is CAMASGPYEQYF. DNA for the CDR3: TGTGCCATGGCTAGCGGGCCCTACGAGCAGTACTTC.

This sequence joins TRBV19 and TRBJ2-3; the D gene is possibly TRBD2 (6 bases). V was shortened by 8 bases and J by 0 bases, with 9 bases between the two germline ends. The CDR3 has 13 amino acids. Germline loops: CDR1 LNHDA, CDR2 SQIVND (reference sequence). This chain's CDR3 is CASGGPSTDTQYF. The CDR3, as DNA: TGTGCCAGTGGAGGGCCTAGCACAGATACGCAGTATTTT.

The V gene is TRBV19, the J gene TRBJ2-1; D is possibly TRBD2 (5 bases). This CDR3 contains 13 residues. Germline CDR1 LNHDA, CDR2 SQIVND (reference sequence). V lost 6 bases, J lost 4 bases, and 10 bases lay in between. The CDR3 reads CASSPTGYNEQFF. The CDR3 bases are TGTGCCAGTAGCCCTACGGGGTACAATGAGCAGTTCTTC. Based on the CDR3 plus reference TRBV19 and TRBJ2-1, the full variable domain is DGGITQSPKYLFRKEGQNVTLSCEQNLNHDAMYWYRQDPGQGLRLIYYSQIVNDFQKGDIAEGYSVSREKKESFPLTVTSAQKNPTAFYLCASSPTGYNEQFFGPGTRLTVL.

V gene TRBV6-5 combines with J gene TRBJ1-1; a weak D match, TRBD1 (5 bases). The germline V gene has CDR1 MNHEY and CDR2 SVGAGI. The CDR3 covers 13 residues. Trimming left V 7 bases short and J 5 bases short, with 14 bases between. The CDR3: CASNRAGFTEAFF. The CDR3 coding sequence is TGTGCCAGCAATCGGGCAGGGTTTACTGAAGCTTTCTTT.

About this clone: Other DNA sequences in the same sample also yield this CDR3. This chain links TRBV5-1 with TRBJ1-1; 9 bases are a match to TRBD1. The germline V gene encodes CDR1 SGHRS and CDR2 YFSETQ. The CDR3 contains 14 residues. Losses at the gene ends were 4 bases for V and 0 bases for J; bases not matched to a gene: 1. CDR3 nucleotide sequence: TGCGCCAGCAGCCGACAGGGGGTGAACACTGAAGCTTTCTTT. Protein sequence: CASSRQGVNTEAFF.

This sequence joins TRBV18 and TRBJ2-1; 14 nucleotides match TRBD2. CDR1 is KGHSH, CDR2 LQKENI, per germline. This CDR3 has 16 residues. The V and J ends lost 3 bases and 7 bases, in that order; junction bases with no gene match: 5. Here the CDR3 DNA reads TGTGCCAGCTCACCCCTCGGGACTAGCGGGAGTAATGAGCAGTTCTTC. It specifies CASSPLGTSGSNEQFF. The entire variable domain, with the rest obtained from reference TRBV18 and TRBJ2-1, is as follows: NAGVMQNPRHLVRRRGQEARLRCSPMKGHSHVYWYRQLPEEGLKFMVYLQKENIIDESGMPKERFSAEFPKEGPSILRIQQVVRGDSAAYFCASSPLGTSGSNEQFFGPGTRLTVL.

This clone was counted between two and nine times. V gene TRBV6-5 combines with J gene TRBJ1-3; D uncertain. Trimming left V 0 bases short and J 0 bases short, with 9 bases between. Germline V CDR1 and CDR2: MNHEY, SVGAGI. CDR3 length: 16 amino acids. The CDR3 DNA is TGTGCCAGCAGTTACTCGACTCTAAGCTCTGGAAACACCATATATTTT. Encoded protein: CASSYSTLSSGNTIYF.

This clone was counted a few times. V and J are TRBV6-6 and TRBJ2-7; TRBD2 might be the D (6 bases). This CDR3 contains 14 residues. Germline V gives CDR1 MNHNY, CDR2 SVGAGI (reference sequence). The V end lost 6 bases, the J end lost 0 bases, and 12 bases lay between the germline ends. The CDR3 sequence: CASRPGGPSYEQYF. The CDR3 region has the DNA TGTGCCAGCAGACCCGGGGGTCCCTCCTACGAGCAGTACTTC.

Here the CDR3 DNA reads TGTGCCATCAGTGAAAGACCCGGGGGGCAAGAGACCCAGTACTTC. Protein: CAISERPGGQETQYF. The chain couples TRBV10-3 to TRBJ2-5; 7 nucleotides align to TRBD2. The CDR3 covers 15 residues. The J segment lost 2 bases and the V segment lost 3 bases, leaving 6 bases of the junction unmatched. Germline CDR1 is ENHRY and CDR2 is SYGVKD.

In DNA, the CDR3 is TGTGCCAGCAGCCTCAACACAGGGGGGAACACCGGGGAGCTGTTTTTT. This encodes CASSLNTGGNTGELFF. V usage is TRBV11-3 and J usage is TRBJ2-2; TRBD1 agrees at 8 bases. In germline, CDR1 is SGHNT, CDR2 YENEEA. Trimming removed 5 bases from V and 1 base from J; junction bases left unmatched: 6. The CDR3 runs to 16 residues.

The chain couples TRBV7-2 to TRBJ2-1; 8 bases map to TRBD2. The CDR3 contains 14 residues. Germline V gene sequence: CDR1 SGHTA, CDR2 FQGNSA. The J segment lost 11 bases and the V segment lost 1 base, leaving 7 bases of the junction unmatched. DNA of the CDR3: TGTGCCAGCAGCTTAGTGGCGGGAGGCCCCAAGCAGTTCTTC. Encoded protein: CASSLVAGGPKQFF.

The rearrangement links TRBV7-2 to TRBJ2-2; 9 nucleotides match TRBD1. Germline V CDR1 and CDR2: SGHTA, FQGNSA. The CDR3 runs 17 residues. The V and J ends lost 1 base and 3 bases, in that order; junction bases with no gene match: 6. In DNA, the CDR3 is TGTGCCAGCAGCTTAGTCGGACAGGGGCCCGACACCGGGGAGCTGTTTTTT. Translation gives CASSLVGQGPDTGELFF.